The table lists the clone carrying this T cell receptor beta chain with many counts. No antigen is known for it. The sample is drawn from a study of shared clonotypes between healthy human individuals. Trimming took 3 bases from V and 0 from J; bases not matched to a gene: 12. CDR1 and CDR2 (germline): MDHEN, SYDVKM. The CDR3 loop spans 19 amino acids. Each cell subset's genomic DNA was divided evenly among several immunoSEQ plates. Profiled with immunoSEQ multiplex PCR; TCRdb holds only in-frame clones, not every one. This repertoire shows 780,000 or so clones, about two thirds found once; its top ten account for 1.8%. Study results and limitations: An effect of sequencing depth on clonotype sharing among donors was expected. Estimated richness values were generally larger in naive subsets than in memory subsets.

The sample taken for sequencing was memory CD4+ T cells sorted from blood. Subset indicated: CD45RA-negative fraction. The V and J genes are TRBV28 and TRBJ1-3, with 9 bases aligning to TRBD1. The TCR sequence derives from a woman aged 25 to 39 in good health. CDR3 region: CASSFLWDRALRSGNTIYF. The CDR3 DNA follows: TGTGCCAGCAGTTTTCTTTGGGACAGGGCCCTACGCTCTGGAAACACCATATATTTT. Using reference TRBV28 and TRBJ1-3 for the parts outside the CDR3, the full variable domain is DVKVTQSSRYLVKRTGEKVFLECVQDMDHENMFWYRQDPGLGLRLIYFSYDVKMKEKGDIPEGYSVSREKKERFSLILESASTNQTSMYLCASSFLWDRALRSGNTIYFGEGSWLTVV.